Listed below are T cell receptor beta chains from one sample, sequenced in a study of blood T cells in healthy people across ages. TCRdb reprocessed the 5' RACE reads with MiXCR, giving one entry per CDR3 protein. The repertoire holds roughly 1.4 million distinct CDR3 sequences, with 55% to 75% as singletons. Sequenced input: blood. All receptors come from a man between 18 and 35 years old in good health. Both conserved end residues are part of each CDR3. The order of the fields is V gene, J gene, clone size, D gene, CDR3 protein, CDR3 DNA. D genes are given only for firm matches. A clone size is listed for some rows: how often the clone was seen (once, few, many), or a class if it is expanded.

>TRBV7-2|TRBJ1-2|-|TRBD1
CASSFTGDRENGYTF
TGTGCCAGCAGCTTTACGGGGGACAGGGAGAATGGCTACACCTTC
>TRBV20-1|TRBJ2-3|-|-
CSANIIDTQYF
TGCAGTGCGAATATCATAGATACGCAGTATTTT
>TRBV20-1|TRBJ2-7|many|-
CSAYGPTNYEQYF
TGCAGTGCGTATGGACCGACAAACTACGAGCAGTACTTC
>TRBV9|TRBJ1-4|few|-
CASRGGESEKLFF
TGTGCCAGCCGTGGAGGGGAATCTGAAAAACTGTTTTTT
>TRBV27|TRBJ2-4|few|TRBD1
CASSDRGAKNIQYF
TGTGCCAGCAGTGACAGGGGAGCCAAAAACATTCAGTACTTC
>TRBV29-1|TRBJ2-1|few|-
CSVGWLELNEQFF
TGCAGCGTTGGATGGCTAGAACTCAATGAGCAGTTCTTC
>TRBV28|TRBJ2-7|-|-
CASTNRQYEQYF
TGTGCCAGCACCAACCGACAGTACGAGCAGTACTTC
>TRBV20-1|TRBJ2-7|few|-
CSAVPGAQSYEQYF
TGCAGTGCTGTGCCGGGCGCCCAATCCTACGAGCAGTACTTC
>TRBV20-1|TRBJ2-1|-|TRBD1
CSAYLGQGLNEQFF
TGCAGTGCTTACCTGGGACAGGGTCTGAATGAGCAGTTCTTC
>TRBV5-1|TRBJ2-1|-|-
CASSLGGGAGGTEQFF
TGCGCCAGCAGCTTGGGTGGGGGGGCCGGCGGCACTGAGCAGTTCTTC
>TRBV12-3/TRBV12-4|TRBJ1-5|-|-
CASSYLHGNQPQHF
TGTGCCAGCAGCTACCTACACGGAAATCAGCCCCAGCATTTT
>TRBV7-2|TRBJ1-2|-|-
CASSAFRVGAGGYTF
TGTGCCAGCAGCGCCTTCAGGGTCGGGGCGGGGGGCTACACCTTC
>TRBV12-3/TRBV12-4|TRBJ2-7|-|TRBD2
CASSLFSSGSSYEQYF
TGTGCCAGCAGTTTGTTTTCTAGCGGGAGCTCCTACGAGCAGTACTTC
>TRBV4-2|TRBJ2-7|-|-
CASSQSRDSRYEQYF
TGTGCCAGCAGCCAGTCCCGGGACTCTCGCTACGAGCAGTACTTC
>TRBV25-1|TRBJ2-5|few|TRBD2
CASKTSGKMGEQYF
TGTGCCAGCAAGACTAGCGGGAAGATGGGGGAGCAGTACTTC
>TRBV12-3/TRBV12-4|TRBJ2-1|-|-
CASAPTRVSNNGQFF
TGTGCCAGCGCCCCCACCAGGGTATCGAACAATGGGCAGTTCTTC
>TRBV12-3/TRBV12-4|TRBJ2-7|-|TRBD1
CASSPDEDRDEQYF
TGTGCCAGCAGTCCCGACGAGGACAGGGACGAGCAGTACTTC